Given below is one T cell receptor (beta chain) in context. The antigen is unknown. The data were obtained in a study of cytomegalovirus exposure and HLA in healthy donors. The overall study: Per a later analysis, the roughly 680 first-cohort and some 130 validation repertoires shared one platform.

Sequencing used immunoSEQ multiplex PCR; TCRdb keeps in-frame clones, though not all of them. The table records about 58,000 clones, more than 90% of them present only once. Study-wide points: The classifier, whose performance was assessed in both the original and validation cohorts, reportedly diagnosed cytomegalovirus status with high specificity and sensitivity. A few CMV-associated chains were confirmed in vitro to be specific for CMV antigens.

V shed 7 bases and J shed 2 bases, with 23 bases lying between them. The CDR3 has 17 residues. The V gene's germline CDR1 is MDHEN and CDR2 SYDVKM. The sequenced material came from PBMCs. The chain uses TRBV28 and TRBJ2-5; D may be TRBD2 (6 bases). This TCR was sampled from a man aged 18 to 30 in good health and CMV-seronegative. The CDR3 is CASTLFRDSVSQETQYF. In DNA form, the CDR3 reads TGTGCCAGCACCTTATTCCGGGACTCCGTGTCTCAAGAGACCCAGTACTTC.